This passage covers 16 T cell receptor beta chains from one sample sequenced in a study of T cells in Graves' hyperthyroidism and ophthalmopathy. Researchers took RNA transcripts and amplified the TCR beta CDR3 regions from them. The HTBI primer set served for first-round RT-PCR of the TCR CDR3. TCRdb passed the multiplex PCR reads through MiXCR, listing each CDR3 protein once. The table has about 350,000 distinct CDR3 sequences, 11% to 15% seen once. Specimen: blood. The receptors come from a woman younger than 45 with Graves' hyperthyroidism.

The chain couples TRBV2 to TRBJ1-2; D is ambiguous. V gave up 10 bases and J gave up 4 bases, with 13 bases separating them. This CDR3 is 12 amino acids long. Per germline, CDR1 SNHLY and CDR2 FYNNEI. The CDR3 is CAKTGGLYGYTF. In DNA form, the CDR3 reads TGTGCCAAGACCGGAGGGCTCTATGGCTACACCTTC. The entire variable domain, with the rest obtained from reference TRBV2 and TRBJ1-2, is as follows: EPEVTQTPSHQVTQMGQEVILRCVPISNHLYFYWYRQILGQKVEFLVSFYNNEISEKSEIFDDQFSVERPDGSNFTLKIRSTKLEDSAMYFCAKTGGLYGYTFGSGTRLTVV.

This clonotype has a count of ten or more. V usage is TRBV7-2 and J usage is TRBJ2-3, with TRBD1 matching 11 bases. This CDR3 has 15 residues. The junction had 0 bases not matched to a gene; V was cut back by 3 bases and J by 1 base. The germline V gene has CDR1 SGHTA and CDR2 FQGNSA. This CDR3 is CASSLDRGRTDTQYF. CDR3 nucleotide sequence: TGTGCCAGCAGCTTGGACAGGGGGCGCACAGATACGCAGTATTTT.

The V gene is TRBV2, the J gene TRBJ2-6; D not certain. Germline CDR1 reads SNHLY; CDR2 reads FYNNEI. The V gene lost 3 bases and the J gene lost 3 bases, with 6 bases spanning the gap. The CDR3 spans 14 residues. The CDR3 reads CASSEELGANVLTF. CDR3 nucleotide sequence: TGTGCCAGCAGTGAGGAGCTTGGGGCCAACGTCCTGACTTTC. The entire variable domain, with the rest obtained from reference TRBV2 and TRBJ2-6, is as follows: EPEVTQTPSHQVTQMGQEVILRCVPISNHLYFYWYRQILGQKVEFLVSFYNNEISEKSEIFDDQFSVERPDGSNFTLKIRSTKLEDSAMYFCASSEELGANVLTFGAGSRLTVL.

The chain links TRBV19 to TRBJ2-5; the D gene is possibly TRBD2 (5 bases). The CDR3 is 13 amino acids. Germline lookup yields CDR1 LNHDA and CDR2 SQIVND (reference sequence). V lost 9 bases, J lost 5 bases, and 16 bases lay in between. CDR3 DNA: TGTGCCAGCCGGACGGCGGGTTCGGAGACCCAGTACTTC. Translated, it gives CASRTAGSETQYF.

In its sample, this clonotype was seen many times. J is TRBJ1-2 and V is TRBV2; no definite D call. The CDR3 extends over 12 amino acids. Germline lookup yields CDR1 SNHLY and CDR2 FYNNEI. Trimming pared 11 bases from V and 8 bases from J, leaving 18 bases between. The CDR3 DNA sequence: TGTGCCCCCGGTCGAACCCGGGAGGGCTACACCTTC. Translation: CAPGRTREGYTF.

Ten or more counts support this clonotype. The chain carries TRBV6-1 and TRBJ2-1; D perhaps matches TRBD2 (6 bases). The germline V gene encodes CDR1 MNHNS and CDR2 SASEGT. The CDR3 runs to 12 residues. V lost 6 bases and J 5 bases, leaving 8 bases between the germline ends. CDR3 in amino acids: CASRGTHNEQFF. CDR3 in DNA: TGTGCCAGCAGAGGGACTCACAATGAGCAGTTCTTC.

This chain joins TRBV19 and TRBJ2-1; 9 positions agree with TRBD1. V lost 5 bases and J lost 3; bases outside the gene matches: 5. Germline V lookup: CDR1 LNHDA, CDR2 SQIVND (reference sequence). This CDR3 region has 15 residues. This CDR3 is CASSDKGQGYNEQFF. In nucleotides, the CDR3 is TGTGCCAGTAGTGATAAGGGACAGGGCTACAATGAGCAGTTCTTC.

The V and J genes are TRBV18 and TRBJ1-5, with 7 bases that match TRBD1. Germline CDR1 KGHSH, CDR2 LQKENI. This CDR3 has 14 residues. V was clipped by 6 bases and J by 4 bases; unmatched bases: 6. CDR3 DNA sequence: TGTGCCAGCTCCCATGGACAGGTTAATCAGCCCCAGCATTTT. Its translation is CASSHGQVNQPQHF.

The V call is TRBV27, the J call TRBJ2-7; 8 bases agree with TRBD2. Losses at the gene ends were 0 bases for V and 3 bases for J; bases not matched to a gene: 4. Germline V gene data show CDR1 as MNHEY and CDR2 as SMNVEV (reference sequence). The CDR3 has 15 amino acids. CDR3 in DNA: TGTGCCAGCAGTTTATCTACGGGAGGGATCTACGAGCAGTACTTC. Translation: CASSLSTGGIYEQYF.

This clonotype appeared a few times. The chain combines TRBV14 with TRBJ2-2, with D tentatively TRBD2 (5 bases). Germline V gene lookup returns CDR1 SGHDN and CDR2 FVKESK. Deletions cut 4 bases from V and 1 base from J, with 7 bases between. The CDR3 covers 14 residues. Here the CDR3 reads CASSRSVNTGELFF. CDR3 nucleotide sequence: TGTGCCAGCAGCCGTAGCGTGAACACCGGGGAGCTGTTTTTT.

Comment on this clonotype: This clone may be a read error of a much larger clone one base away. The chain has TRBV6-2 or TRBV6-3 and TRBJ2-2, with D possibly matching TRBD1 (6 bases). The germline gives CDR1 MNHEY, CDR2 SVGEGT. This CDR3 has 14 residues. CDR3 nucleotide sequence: TGTGGCAGCATCGTGCAGGGGAGCACCGGGGAGCTGTTTTTT. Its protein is CGSIVQGSTGELFF.

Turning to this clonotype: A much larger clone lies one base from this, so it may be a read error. CDR3 nucleotides: TGTGCCAGCAGCCCCCCGGGGGGCGGGAGGGTGTACGAGCAGTACTTC. Translating gives CASSPPGGGRVYEQYF. V is TRBV4-2 and J is TRBJ2-7; 9 bases align to TRBD2. Germline CDR1 and CDR2: LGHNA and YNFKEQ. V lost 4 bases to trimming and J lost 4 bases; unmatched junction nucleotides: 11. The CDR3 is 16 amino acids.

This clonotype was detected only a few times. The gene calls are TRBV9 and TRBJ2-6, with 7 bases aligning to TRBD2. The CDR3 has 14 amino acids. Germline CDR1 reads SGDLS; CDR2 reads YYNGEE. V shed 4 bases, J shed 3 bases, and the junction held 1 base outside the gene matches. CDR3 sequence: CASSPGGGANVLTF. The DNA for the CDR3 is TGTGCCAGCAGCCCGGGGGGTGGGGCCAACGTCCTGACTTTC.

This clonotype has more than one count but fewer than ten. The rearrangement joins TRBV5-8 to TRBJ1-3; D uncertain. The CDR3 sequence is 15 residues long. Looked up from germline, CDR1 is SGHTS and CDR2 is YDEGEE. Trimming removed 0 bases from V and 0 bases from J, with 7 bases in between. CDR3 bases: TGTGCCAGCAGCTTGGAGGGAGTCTCTGGAAACACCATATATTTT. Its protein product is CASSLEGVSGNTIYF.

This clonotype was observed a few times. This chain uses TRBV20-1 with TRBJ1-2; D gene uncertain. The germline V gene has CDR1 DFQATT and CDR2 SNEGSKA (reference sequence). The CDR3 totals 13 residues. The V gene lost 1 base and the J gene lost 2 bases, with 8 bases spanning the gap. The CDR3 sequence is CSARGTENYGYTF. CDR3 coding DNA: TGCAGTGCTAGAGGGACGGAGAACTATGGCTACACCTTC.

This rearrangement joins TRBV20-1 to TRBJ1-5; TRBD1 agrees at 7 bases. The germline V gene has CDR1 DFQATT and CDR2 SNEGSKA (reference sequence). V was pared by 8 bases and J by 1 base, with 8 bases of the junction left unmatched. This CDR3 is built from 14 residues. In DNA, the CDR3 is TGCAGTACCCCACAGGGGTCCAGCAATCAGCCCCAGCATTTT. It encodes CSTPQGSSNQPQHF.